A single sample is the source of the 23 T cell receptor beta chains below, sequenced in a study of control samples from healthy donors and cancer patients. The method was immunoSEQ multiplex PCR; TCRdb's version includes in-frame clones alone and lacks a portion of them. Here the sample spans around 200,000 clones, over 85% being singletons. The sample was blood. These receptors were obtained from a man aged 18 to 29 in good health.

The CDR3 loop is CASSLGGNSYSNQPQHF. CDR3 in DNA: TGTGCCAGCAGCTTAGGGGGGAACAGTTATAGCAATCAGCCCCAGCATTTT. The chain links TRBV7-2 to TRBJ1-5; possible D gene TRBD1, 5 bases. The germline V gene encodes CDR1 SGHTA and CDR2 FQGNSA. The CDR3 totals 17 residues. V was cut by 1 base and J by 0 bases, with 13 bases left in between.

This clone was counted only a few times. The chain uses TRBV18 and TRBJ1-6, with D possibly TRBD1 on 6 matching bases. CDR1 and CDR2 from the germline V gene are KGHSH and LQKENI. The CDR3 contains 14 residues. V lost 5 bases and J 7 bases, leaving 12 bases between the germline ends. CDR3 DNA: TGTGCCAGCTCAGCGGACAGTCGGAATTCACCCCTCCACTTT. Encoded protein: CASSADSRNSPLHF.

The chain links TRBV24-1 to TRBJ2-3; no firm D call. The germline V gene has CDR1 KGHDR and CDR2 SFDVKD. The CDR3 extends over 13 amino acids. The V and J ends lost 10 bases and 0 bases respectively, with 10 bases between them. In nucleotides, the CDR3 is TGTGCCACAGGAAGAGATAGCACAGATACGCAGTATTTT. Residues: CATGRDSTDTQYF.

The chain links TRBV5-4 to TRBJ1-4; no clear D gene. CDR1 and CDR2 (germline): SGHNT, YYREEE (reference sequence). The CDR3 is 15 residues long. Trimming pared 4 bases from V and 6 bases from J, leaving 16 bases between. CDR3 sequence (DNA): TGTGCCAGCAGCGAGGCAGCCCGCCAGGATGAAAAACTGTTTTTT. It encodes CASSEAARQDEKLFF.

The gene calls are TRBV29-1 and TRBJ1-1; the D gene is possibly TRBD1 (5 bases). The germline V gene encodes CDR1 SQVTM and CDR2 ANQGSEA. V lost 8 bases and J lost 3, with 13 bases in between. The CDR3 has 12 amino acids. CDR3 amino acids: CSSGPGDTEAFF. In nucleotides, the CDR3 is TGCAGCTCTGGGCCGGGGGACACTGAAGCTTTCTTT.

This rearrangement joins TRBV7-2 to TRBJ1-1; D unclear. V was pared by 5 bases and J by 1 base, with 11 bases between. Germline values: CDR1 SGHTA, CDR2 FQGNSA. The CDR3 covers 14 residues. The CDR3 loop is CASSPSGQNTEAFF. CDR3 nucleotides: TGTGCCAGCAGCCCCTCGGGCCAGAACACTGAAGCTTTCTTT.

The rearrangement joins TRBV13 to TRBJ2-2; tentatively, D is TRBD2 (5 bases). This CDR3 contains 17 residues. Looked up from germline, CDR1 is PRHDT and CDR2 is FYEKMQ (reference sequence). Trimming took off 3 bases at V and 5 bases at J, with 19 bases between the two ends. The CDR3 protein is CASSFSRLSGFTGELFF. CDR3 DNA: TGTGCCAGCAGCTTTTCCCGATTATCGGGGTTTACCGGGGAGCTGTTTTTT.

The chain carries TRBV13 and TRBJ1-4; 7 nucleotides line up with TRBD1. The CDR3 is made up of 15 amino acids. From germline, CDR1 is PRHDT and CDR2 FYEKMQ (reference sequence). The V and J ends lost 6 bases and 6 bases, in that order; junction bases with no gene match: 10. The CDR3 DNA reads as TGTGCCAGCAGTCGAGGTCGACAGGGAGATGAAAAACTGTTTTTT. Translated, it gives CASSRGRQGDEKLFF.

This chain joins TRBV7-2 and TRBJ2-7; D unclear. CDR3 length equals 13 residues. Germline CDR1 and CDR2: SGHTA and FQGNSA. V lost 4 bases to trimming and J lost 6 bases, with 13 bases between them. The CDR3 DNA reads TGTGCCAGCAGCTCCGCTCGCGGCCGCGAGCAGTACTTC. Translation: CASSSARGREQYF. The complete variable domain, with remaining parts taken from reference TRBV7-2 and TRBJ2-7, reads GAGVSQSPSNKVTEKGKDVELRCDPISGHTALYWYRQSLGQGLEFLIYFQGNSAPDKSGLPSDRFSAERTGGSVSTLTIQRTQQEDSAVYLCASSSARGREQYFGPGTRLTVT.

This sequence joins TRBV3-1 (or the pseudogene TRBV3-2) and TRBJ2-7, with TRBD2 identical over 11 bases. Germline V gene data show CDR1 as LGHDT and CDR2 as YNNKEL (reference sequence). V shed 1 base and J 1 base; nucleotides not matched to a gene: 6. CDR3 length: 17 amino acids. CDR3 residues: CASSQGPGTSGSYEQYF. As DNA, the CDR3 is TGTGCCAGCAGCCAAGGGCCCGGGACTAGCGGTTCCTACGAGCAGTACTTC.

The J gene is TRBJ2-2, the V gene TRBV7-3; a weak D match, TRBD2 (5 bases). The CDR3 loop spans 13 amino acids. Trimming pared 3 bases from V and 7 bases from J, leaving 9 bases between. CDR1 SGHTA and CDR2 FQGTGA come from the germline V gene. In DNA form, the CDR3 reads TGTGCCAGCAGCTTGCCCCGGGACGGGGAGCTGTTTTTT. Protein: CASSLPRDGELFF.

The J gene is TRBJ1-2, the V gene TRBV29-1; TRBD1 aligns across 9 bases. CDR1 is SQVTM, CDR2 ANQGSEA, per germline. The CDR3 has 13 amino acids. V lost 6 bases and J lost 13; bases outside the gene matches: 15. CDR3 sequence (DNA): TGCAGCGTGGACCCCCCGGGACAGGGAATCGTCACCTTC. Translation: CSVDPPGQGIVTF.

The chain combines TRBV7-6 with TRBJ2-3; 11 bases are shared with TRBD1. The CDR3 extends over 16 amino acids. Germline V gives CDR1 SGHVS, CDR2 FNYEAQ. V lost 5 bases to trimming and J lost 5 bases; unmatched junction nucleotides: 9. CDR3 protein: CASSGSPGQGGDTQYF. The CDR3 region has the DNA TGTGCCAGCAGCGGTAGTCCGGGACAGGGGGGAGATACGCAGTATTTT.

CDR3 DNA: TGTGCCAGCAGCCTGAAGACAGGAATGAACACTGAAGCTTTCTTT. It yields the protein CASSLKTGMNTEAFF. The chain employs TRBV7-2 and TRBJ1-1; tentatively, D is TRBD1 (6 bases). V lost 5 bases to trimming and J lost 0 bases, with 13 bases between them. Germline V lookup: CDR1 SGHTA, CDR2 FQGNSA. This CDR3 contains 15 residues. Filled out from reference TRBV7-2 and TRBJ1-1, the complete variable domain reads GAGVSQSPSNKVTEKGKDVELRCDPISGHTALYWYRQSLGQGLEFLIYFQGNSAPDKSGLPSDRFSAERTGGSVSTLTIQRTQQEDSAVYLCASSLKTGMNTEAFFGQGTRLTVV.

The chain couples TRBV19 to TRBJ1-2; D may be TRBD1 (6 bases). V was clipped by 1 base and J by 8 bases, with 20 bases between them. The germline CDR1 and CDR2 sequences are LNHDA and SQIVND (reference sequence). The CDR3 has 16 residues. This CDR3 reads CASSIGRGAKKSGYTF. CDR3 in DNA: TGTGCCAGTAGTATAGGTAGGGGGGCGAAGAAATCGGGCTACACCTTC.

This chain joins TRBV7-9 and TRBJ1-1, with D possibly matching TRBD1 (5 bases). The germline V and J ends were trimmed by 2 bases and 6 bases, with 19 bases remaining between them. The CDR3 has 16 amino acids. Looked up from germline, CDR1 is SEHNR and CDR2 is FQNEAQ (reference sequence). The CDR3 sequence: CASSLIETAENAEAFF. The DNA for the CDR3 is TGTGCCAGCAGCTTAATCGAGACAGCGGAAAACGCTGAAGCTTTCTTT.

In this sample, this clone turned up a few times. This chain uses TRBV10-1 with TRBJ2-7; 8 bases line up with TRBD2. With 3 bases clipped from V and 0 bases from J, the junction kept 7 bases outside the gene matches. From germline, CDR1 is WNHNN and CDR2 SYGVQD (reference sequence). This CDR3 region has 16 residues. The CDR3 here is CASSEPWTSRSYEQYF. The CDR3 bases are TGCGCCAGCAGTGAACCCTGGACTAGCCGCTCCTACGAGCAGTACTTC.

This chain joins TRBV6-4 and TRBJ1-1; D call uncertain. V was pared by 0 bases and J by 1 base, with 3 bases between. There are 13 residues in the CDR3. Germline-derived CDR1 and CDR2 are MRHNA and SNTAGT. The CDR3 loop reads CASSDSENTEAFF. DNA for the CDR3: TGTGCCAGCAGTGACTCCGAGAACACTGAAGCTTTCTTT.

This clone has just a few counts. The V gene is TRBV19, the J gene TRBJ1-5; 10 bases align to TRBD1. Germline values: CDR1 LNHDA, CDR2 SQIVND (reference sequence). The CDR3 runs 12 residues. The CDR3 region has the DNA TGTGCGGGACAGGGGAGATGTCAGCCCCAGCATTTT. Translation gives CAGQGRCQPQHF.

The chain uses TRBV30 and TRBJ1-1; possible D gene TRBD1, 6 bases. CDR3 length equals 11 residues. V dropped 2 bases and J dropped 8 bases, with 9 bases sitting between them. Germline lookup yields CDR1 GTSNPN and CDR2 SVGIG (reference sequence). This CDR3 reads CAWSRGWEAFF. The CDR3 nucleotides read TGTGCCTGGAGTAGGGGGTGGGAAGCTTTCTTT.

The chain joins TRBV5-1 to TRBJ2-5; TRBD2 matches 7 bases. V shed 6 bases and J 2 bases; nucleotides not matched to a gene: 7. Germline assignment: CDR1 SGHRS and CDR2 YFSETQ. CDR3 size: 14 residues. The CDR3 reads CASTTGGGQETQYF. The CDR3 DNA is TGCGCCAGCACCACCGGGGGAGGGCAAGAGACCCAGTACTTC.

The gene calls are TRBV5-5 and TRBJ1-4, with D perhaps matching TRBD1 (5 bases). Germline-derived CDR1 and CDR2 are SGHKS and YYEKEE (reference sequence). The germline V and J ends were trimmed by 4 bases and 4 bases, with 11 bases remaining between them. The CDR3 is 14 amino acids. CDR3 coding DNA: TGTGCCAGCAGCGTGGGGGTGAATAATGAAAAACTGTTTTTT. It yields the protein CASSVGVNNEKLFF.

The J gene is TRBJ2-6, the V gene TRBV4-2; D not certain. This CDR3 is 16 amino acids long. From germline, CDR1 is LGHNA and CDR2 YNFKEQ. Trimming pared 0 bases from V and 1 base from J, leaving 7 bases between. CDR3 nucleotides: TGTGCCAGCAGCCAAGATCACGGGTCTGGGGCCAACGTCCTGACTTTC. This codes for CASSQDHGSGANVLTF.